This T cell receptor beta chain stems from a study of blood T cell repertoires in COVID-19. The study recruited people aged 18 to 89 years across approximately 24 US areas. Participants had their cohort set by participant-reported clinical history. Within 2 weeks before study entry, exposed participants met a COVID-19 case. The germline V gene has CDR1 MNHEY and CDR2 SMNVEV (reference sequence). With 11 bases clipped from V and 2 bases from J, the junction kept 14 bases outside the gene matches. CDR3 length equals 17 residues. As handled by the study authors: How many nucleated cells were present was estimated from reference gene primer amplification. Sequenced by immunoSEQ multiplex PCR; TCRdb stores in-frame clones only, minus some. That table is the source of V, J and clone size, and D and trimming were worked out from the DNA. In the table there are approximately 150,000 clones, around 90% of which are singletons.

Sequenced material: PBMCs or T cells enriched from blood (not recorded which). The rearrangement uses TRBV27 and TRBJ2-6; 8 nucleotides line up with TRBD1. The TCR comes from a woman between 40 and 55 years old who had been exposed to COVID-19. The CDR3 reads CASNPGTGPTGANVLTF. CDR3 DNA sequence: TGTGCCTCGAATCCCGGGACAGGCCCAACTGGGGCCAACGTCCTGACTTTC.